The next 9 T cell receptor beta chains were all read from a single sample in a study of blood T cell repertoires in COVID-19. Sequencing used immunoSEQ multiplex PCR; TCRdb keeps in-frame clones, though not all of them. The data show roughly 170,000 clones, with around 74% seen just once and around 8% held by the top ten. The sequenced sample consisted of peripheral blood. These receptors were obtained from an older woman with COVID-19, enrolled during active disease.

This clone was seen a handful of times. The V and J genes are TRBV5-4 and TRBJ2-7; D might be TRBD2 (6 bases). The CDR3 runs 16 residues. V was pared by 5 bases and J by 0 bases, with 18 bases between. Germline CDR1 SGHNT, CDR2 YYREEE (reference sequence). The CDR3 DNA is TGTGCCAGCAGTTTGACCGGGACTCTCAGCTCCTACGAGCAGTACTTC. Its protein is CASSLTGTLSSYEQYF.

V is TRBV28 and J is TRBJ2-5, with D tentatively TRBD2 (6 bases). Germline CDR1 MDHEN, CDR2 SYDVKM. There are 14 residues in the CDR3. Deletions cut 7 bases from V and 2 bases from J, with 14 bases between. The CDR3 DNA is TGTGCCAGCAAGGAGAGAGGGACTCAAGAGACCCAGTACTTC. This gives the protein CASKERGTQETQYF.

CDR3 in DNA: TGTGCCAGCAGCGTATCGTCAATCGACAGGGCCACTGAAGCTTTCTTT. Its protein product is CASSVSSIDRATEAFF. The chain recombines TRBV7-2 with TRBJ1-1, with 7 positions matching TRBD1. The CDR3 length is 16 residues. Germline V gene lookup returns CDR1 SGHTA and CDR2 FQGNSA. V lost 5 bases to trimming and J lost 4 bases; unmatched junction nucleotides: 13.

This clone has just one count. The gene calls are TRBV2 and TRBJ1-5, with 7 bases identical to TRBD1. V dropped 5 bases and J dropped 2; count of bases not matched to a gene: 9. Germline values: CDR1 SNHLY, CDR2 FYNNEI. The CDR3 covers 16 residues. The CDR3 coding sequence is TGTGCCAGCAGTAGGGACAGCCAAGGGGGCAATCAGCCCCAGCATTTT. This codes for CASSRDSQGGNQPQHF. The whole variable domain, remainder taken from reference TRBV2 and TRBJ1-5, is EPEVTQTPSHQVTQMGQEVILRCVPISNHLYFYWYRQILGQKVEFLVSFYNNEISEKSEIFDDQFSVERPDGSNFTLKIRSTKLEDSAMYFCASSRDSQGGNQPQHFGDGTRLSIL.

The chain carries TRBV13 and TRBJ1-1, with D possibly TRBD1 on 6 matching bases. V lost 6 bases to trimming and J lost 3 bases, with 20 bases between them. This CDR3 has 16 amino acids. The germline gives CDR1 PRHDT, CDR2 FYEKMQ (reference sequence). The CDR3, as DNA: TGTGCCAGCAGTCATAGGGGGGGCGCGATTCACACTGAAGCTTTCTTT. Its protein product is CASSHRGGAIHTEAFF.

This clone has more than one count but fewer than ten. The genes are TRBV6-1 and TRBJ2-5, with TRBD2 as a possible D gene (5 bases). V gave up 3 bases and J gave up 10 bases, with 18 bases separating them. CDR3 size: 14 residues. From germline, CDR1 is MNHNS and CDR2 SASEGT. The CDR3 nucleotides read TGTGCCAGCAGTGAGTTGGACTGGACGGAGGACCAGTACTTC. Protein: CASSELDWTEDQYF.

This sequence joins TRBV9 and TRBJ1-3; no clear D gene. Germline assignment: CDR1 SGDLS and CDR2 YYNGEE. The CDR3 contains 16 residues. The V end lost 4 bases, the J end lost 3 bases, and 17 bases lay between the germline ends. The CDR3 reads CASSPNLIRFGNTIYF. The CDR3 DNA is TGTGCCAGCAGCCCCAACCTAATTCGTTTTGGAAACACCATATATTTT.

This chain links TRBV15 with TRBJ2-2, with unresolved D. Trimming took 0 bases from V and 6 from J, leaving 8 bases between them. The CDR3 is 14 amino acids. Germline assignment: CDR1 LNHNV and CDR2 YYDKDF (reference sequence). CDR3: CATSRDFRAGELFF. The CDR3, as DNA: TGTGCCACCAGCAGAGATTTCCGGGCCGGGGAGCTGTTTTTT.

J is TRBJ1-6 and V is TRBV7-2, with D maybe TRBD1 (6 bases). The CDR3 loop spans 18 amino acids. Germline lookup yields CDR1 SGHTA and CDR2 FQGNSA. The V end lost 4 bases, the J end lost 7 bases, and 23 bases lay between the germline ends. CDR3 region: CASSSRGGFGQLNSPLHF. DNA of the CDR3: TGTGCCAGCAGCTCGAGGGGGGGGTTCGGACAGTTAAATTCACCCCTCCACTTT.